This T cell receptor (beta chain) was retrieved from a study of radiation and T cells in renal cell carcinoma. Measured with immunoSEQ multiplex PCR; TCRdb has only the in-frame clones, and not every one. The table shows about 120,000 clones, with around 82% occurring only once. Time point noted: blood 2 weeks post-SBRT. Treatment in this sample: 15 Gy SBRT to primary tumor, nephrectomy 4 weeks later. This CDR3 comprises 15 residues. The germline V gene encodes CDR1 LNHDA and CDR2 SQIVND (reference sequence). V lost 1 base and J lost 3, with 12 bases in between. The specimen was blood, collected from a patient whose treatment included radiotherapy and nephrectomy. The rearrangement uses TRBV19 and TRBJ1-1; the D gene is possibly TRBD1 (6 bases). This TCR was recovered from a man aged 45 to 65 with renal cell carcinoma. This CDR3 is CASSIGQGRDTEAFF. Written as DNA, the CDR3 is TGTGCCAGTAGTATAGGGCAGGGGCGGGACACTGAAGCTTTCTTT.